This T cell receptor (beta chain) is from a study of blood T cell repertoires in COVID-19. Assay: immunoSEQ multiplex PCR; the TCRdb copy retains only in-frame clones and omits some. The table lists 75,000 to 95,000 clones, about 90% of them singletons. This CDR3 region has 14 residues. Trimming took 4 bases from V and 5 from J, leaving 12 bases between them. Germline V gene sequence: CDR1 SGHTA, CDR2 FQGNSA. The origin of this receptor is a man aged 45-65 years with active COVID-19. Sequencing was done on a sample of peripheral blood. V and J are TRBV7-2 and TRBJ1-5; D may be TRBD1 (5 bases). CDR3 in amino acids: CASSSRGGYQPQHF. CDR3 nucleotides: TGTGCCAGCAGCTCTCGTGGGGGGTATCAGCCCCAGCATTTT.